Below, 7 T cell receptor beta chains from the same sample are listed, as sequenced in a study of Ad26.COV2.S vaccination and SARS-CoV-2 variants. Assay: immunoSEQ multiplex PCR; the TCRdb copy retains only in-frame clones and omits some. The data hold about 460,000 clones, with 70% to 90% observed a single time. The sample's treatment: some 20 received Ad26.COV2.S at low or high dose, single or two shots; about 5 received placebo; per-sample allocation not given. The samples were gathered on day 63 after the first injection of vaccine or placebo. Material: peripheral blood, obtained in a trial of Ad26.COV2.S vaccine versus placebo. All receptors derive from a person aged 18-65 years who received the Ad26.COV2.S COVID-19 vaccine or a placebo.

This clone was counted a few times. The chain combines TRBV23-1 with TRBJ1-6; a possible D gene is TRBD1 (6 bases). TRBV23-1 is annotated as an ORF whose role is uncertain. Deletions cut 10 bases from V and 10 bases from J, with 14 bases between. The CDR3 runs 12 residues. CDR3 nucleotides: TGCGCCACGACAACAGGGATCTCACCCCTCCACTTT. This encodes CATTTGISPLHF.

The chain carries TRBV11-2 and TRBJ2-2, with unresolved D. Deletions cut 1 base from V and 1 base from J, with 7 bases between. This CDR3 contains 15 residues. Germline CDR1 SGHAT, CDR2 FQNNGV. DNA for the CDR3: TGTGCCAGCAGCTTAGTCGGTGTGAACACCGGGGAGCTGTTTTTT. Encoded protein: CASSLVGVNTGELFF.

The V call is TRBV29-1, the J call TRBJ2-7; D tentatively reads TRBD1 or TRBD2 (5 bases each). The V and J ends lost 4 bases and 0 bases respectively, with 13 bases between them. The germline V gene has CDR1 SQVTM and CDR2 ANQGSEA. The length of the CDR3 is 14 residues. CDR3 coding DNA: TGCAGCGTTGCCACGGGACGGAGCTCCTACGAGCAGTACTTC. The encoded protein is CSVATGRSSYEQYF.

The chain is built from TRBV6-2 or TRBV6-3 and TRBJ2-5; D is uncertain. V lost 0 bases to trimming and J lost 7 bases, with 9 bases between them. Germline V CDR1 and CDR2: MNHEY, SVGEGT. CDR3 length: 13 amino acids. The CDR3 sequence is CASSYSERRTQYF. CDR3 in DNA: TGTGCCAGCAGTTACTCGGAGAGGCGGACCCAGTACTTC.

The chain is built from TRBV3-1 (or the pseudogene TRBV3-2) and TRBJ1-1; maybe TRBD1 (6 bases). Germline CDR1 and CDR2: LGHDT and YNNKEL (reference sequence). The germline V and J ends were trimmed by 0 bases and 4 bases, with 9 bases remaining between them. The CDR3 sequence is 14 residues long. The CDR3 loop is CASSQDRGGTEAFF. CDR3 DNA sequence: TGTGCCAGCAGCCAAGATAGGGGGGGCACTGAAGCTTTCTTT.

The genes are TRBV7-9 and TRBJ1-5, with D unclear. This CDR3 contains 11 residues. Germline V gene lookup returns CDR1 SEHNR and CDR2 FQNEAQ (reference sequence). Trimming took 4 bases from V and 6 from J, leaving 4 bases between them. CDR3 nucleotide sequence: TGTGCCAGCAGCTCCATTCAGCCCCAGCATTTT. Translated: CASSSIQPQHF.

V gene TRBV5-5 combines with J gene TRBJ1-5; 7 nucleotides match TRBD1. The CDR3 extends over 15 amino acids. The V gene's germline CDR1 is SGHKS and CDR2 YYEKEE (reference sequence). Trimming removed 4 bases from V and 1 base from J; junction bases left unmatched: 5. The chain's CDR3 is CASSVYRGSNQPQHF. CDR3 sequence (DNA): TGTGCCAGCAGCGTTTACAGGGGAAGCAATCAGCCCCAGCATTTT.